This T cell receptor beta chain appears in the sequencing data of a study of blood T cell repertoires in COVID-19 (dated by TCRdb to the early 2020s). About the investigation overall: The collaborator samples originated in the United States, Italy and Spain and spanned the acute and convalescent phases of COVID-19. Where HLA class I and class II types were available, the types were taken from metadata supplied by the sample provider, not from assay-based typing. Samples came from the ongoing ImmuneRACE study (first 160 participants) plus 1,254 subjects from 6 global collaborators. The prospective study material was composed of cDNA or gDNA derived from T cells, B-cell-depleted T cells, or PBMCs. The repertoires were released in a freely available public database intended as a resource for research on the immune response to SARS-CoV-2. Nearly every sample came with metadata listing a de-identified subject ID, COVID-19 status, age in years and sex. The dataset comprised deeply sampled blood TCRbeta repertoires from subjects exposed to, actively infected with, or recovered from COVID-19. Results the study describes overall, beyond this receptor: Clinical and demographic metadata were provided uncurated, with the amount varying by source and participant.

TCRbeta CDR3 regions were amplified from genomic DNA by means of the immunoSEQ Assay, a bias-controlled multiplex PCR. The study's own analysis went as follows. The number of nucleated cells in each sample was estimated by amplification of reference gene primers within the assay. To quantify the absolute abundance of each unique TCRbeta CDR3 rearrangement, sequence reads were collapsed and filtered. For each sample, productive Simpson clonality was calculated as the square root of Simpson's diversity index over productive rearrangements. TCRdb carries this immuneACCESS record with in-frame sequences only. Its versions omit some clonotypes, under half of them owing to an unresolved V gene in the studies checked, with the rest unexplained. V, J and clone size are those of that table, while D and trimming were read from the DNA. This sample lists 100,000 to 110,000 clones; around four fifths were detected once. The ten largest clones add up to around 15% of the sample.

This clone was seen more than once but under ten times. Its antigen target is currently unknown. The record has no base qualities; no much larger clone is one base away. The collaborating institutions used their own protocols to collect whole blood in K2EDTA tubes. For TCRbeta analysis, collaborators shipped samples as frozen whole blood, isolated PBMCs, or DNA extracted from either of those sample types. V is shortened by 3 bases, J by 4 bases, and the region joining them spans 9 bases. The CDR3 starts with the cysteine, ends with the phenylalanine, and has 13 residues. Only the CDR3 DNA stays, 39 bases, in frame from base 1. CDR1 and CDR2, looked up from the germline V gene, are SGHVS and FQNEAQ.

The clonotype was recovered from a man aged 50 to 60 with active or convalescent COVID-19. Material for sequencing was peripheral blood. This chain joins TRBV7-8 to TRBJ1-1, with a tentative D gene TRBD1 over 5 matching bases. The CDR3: CASSFGGGTEAFF. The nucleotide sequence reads TGTGCCAGCAGCTTCGGGGGGGGCACTGAAGCTTTCTTT.